This T cell receptor (beta chain) was sequenced for a study of cytomegalovirus exposure and HLA in healthy donors. CDR3 size: 14 residues. V was shortened by 7 bases and J by 2 bases, with 15 bases between the two germline ends. The V gene's germline CDR1 is SQVTM and CDR2 ANQGSEA. The study ran its PCR with 60 Vbeta and 13 Jbeta primers. Assay: immunoSEQ multiplex PCR; the TCRdb copy retains only in-frame clones and omits some. The repertoire has roughly 160,000 clones, almost 80% of them found once; the top ten carry about 1.3%. The donors (healthy individuals) were bone marrow donors. The chain couples TRBV29-1 to TRBJ2-4, with D possibly being TRBD2 (5 bases). This clonotype originated in a woman in her forties or fifties in good health and CMV-seronegative. The sequenced sample consisted of PBMCs. The CDR3 DNA reads as TGCAGCGGGGGAGAGGGTCTGCCCAAAAACATTCAGTACTTC. Translation: CSGGEGLPKNIQYF.